Detailed here is one TCR beta chain. Its target is unknown. Germline V gives CDR1 SQVTM, CDR2 ANQGSEA. Trimming took off 5 bases at V and 3 bases at J, with 16 bases between the two ends. The CDR3 is 14 amino acids. The isolated RNA, all of it, was reverse transcribed, so expressed TCRB transcripts were what got sequenced. Assay: immunoSEQ multiplex PCR; the TCRdb copy retains only in-frame clones and omits some. The sample lists about half a million clones, roughly 30% occurring once. The record originates from a study of beta chain features in type 1 diabetes. Study context: Cell yields, gender and age were comparable in patients and healthy donors.

The study's findings and limits: For type 1 diabetes patients, VDJ junctions showed fewer insertions and more deletions. Naive, central memory and regulatory TCRB repertoires appeared more similar among patients than healthy donors.

Sequencing was done on a sample of naive CD4+ T cells from blood. The chain links TRBV29-1 to TRBJ1-1; a weak D match, TRBD1 (6 bases). The source of this sequence is a man between 18 and 29 years old in good health. The CDR3 DNA reads as TGCAGCGTTTTACCTGGGGCAGGGGACACTGAAGCTTTCTTT. Amino acid sequence: CSVLPGAGDTEAFF.